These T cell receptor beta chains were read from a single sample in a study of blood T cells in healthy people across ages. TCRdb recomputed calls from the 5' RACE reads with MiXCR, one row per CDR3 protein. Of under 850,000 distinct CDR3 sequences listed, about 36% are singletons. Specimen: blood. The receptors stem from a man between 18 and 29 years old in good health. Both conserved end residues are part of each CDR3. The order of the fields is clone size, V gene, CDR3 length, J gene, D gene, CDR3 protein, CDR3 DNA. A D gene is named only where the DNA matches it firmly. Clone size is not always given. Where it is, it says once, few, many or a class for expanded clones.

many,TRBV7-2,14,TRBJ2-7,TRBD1,CASSPGTGTYEQYF,TGTGCCAGCAGCCCCGGGACAGGCACCTACGAGCAGTACTTC
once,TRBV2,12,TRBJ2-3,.,CASSFIRDARYF,TGTGCCAGCAGCTTTATCCGGGACGCGCGGTATTTT
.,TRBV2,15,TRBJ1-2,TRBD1,CASSSGTGLNYGYTF,TGTGCCAGTAGCTCCGGGACAGGGCTTAACTATGGCTACACCTTC
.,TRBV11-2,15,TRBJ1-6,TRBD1,CASSSSGTGFSPLHF,TGTGCCAGCAGCTCTTCCGGGACAGGGTTTTCACCCCTCCACTTT
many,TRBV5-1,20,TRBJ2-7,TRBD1,CASSLFLGQSFTPLDYEQYF,TGCGCCAGCAGCTTATTTTTGGGACAGAGTTTTACCCCACTCGACTACGAGCAGTACTTC
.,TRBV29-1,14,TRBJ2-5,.,CSVDRQGKGNEQYF,TGCAGCGTCGACAGGCAGGGGAAAGGGAATGAGCAGTACTTC
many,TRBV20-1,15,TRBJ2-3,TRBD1,CSATGQGPSTDTQYF,TGCAGTGCTACTGGACAGGGCCCTAGCACAGATACGCAGTATTTT
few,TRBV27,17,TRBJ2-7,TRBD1,CASSLSMTGTPGYEQYF,TGTGCCAGCAGTTTATCTATGACAGGGACCCCAGGGTACGAGCAGTACTTC
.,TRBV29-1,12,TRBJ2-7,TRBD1,CSGGPGGYEQYF,TGCAGCGGGGGGCCAGGGGGCTACGAGCAGTACTTC
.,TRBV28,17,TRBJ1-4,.,CASSLSRLGQKNEKLFF,TGTGCCAGCAGTTTATCCAGGTTGGGGCAGAAGAATGAAAAACTGTTTTTT
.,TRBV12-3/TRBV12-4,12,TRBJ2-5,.,CVSSRFQETQYF,TGTGTCAGCAGCAGGTTCCAAGAGACCCAGTACTTC
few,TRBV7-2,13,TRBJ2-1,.,CASSLDGVGEQFF,TGTGCCAGCAGCTTAGACGGGGTTGGGGAGCAGTTCTTC
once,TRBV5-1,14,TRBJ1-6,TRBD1,CVSSQGQENSPLHF,TGCGTCAGCAGCCAGGGACAGGAGAATTCACCCCTCCACTTT
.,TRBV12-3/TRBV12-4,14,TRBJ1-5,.,CAGSAGRSNQPQHF,TGTGCCGGCAGTGCCGGACGGAGCAATCAGCCCCAGCATTTT
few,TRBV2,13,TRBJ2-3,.,CASMRGRSDTQYF,TGTGCCAGCATGAGGGGGAGGTCAGATACGCAGTATTTT
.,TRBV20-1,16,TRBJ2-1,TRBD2,CSAPRTSGGAQTEQFF,TGCAGTGCTCCCCGGACTAGCGGGGGGGCCCAGACTGAGCAGTTCTTC
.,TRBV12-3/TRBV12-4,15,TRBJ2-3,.,CASSFDRLRTDTQYF,TGTGCCAGCAGTTTCGACAGACTACGCACAGATACGCAGTATTTT
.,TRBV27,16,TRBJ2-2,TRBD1,CASSLRGTGNTGELFF,TGTGCCAGCAGTTTAAGGGGGACAGGGAACACCGGGGAGCTGTTTTTT